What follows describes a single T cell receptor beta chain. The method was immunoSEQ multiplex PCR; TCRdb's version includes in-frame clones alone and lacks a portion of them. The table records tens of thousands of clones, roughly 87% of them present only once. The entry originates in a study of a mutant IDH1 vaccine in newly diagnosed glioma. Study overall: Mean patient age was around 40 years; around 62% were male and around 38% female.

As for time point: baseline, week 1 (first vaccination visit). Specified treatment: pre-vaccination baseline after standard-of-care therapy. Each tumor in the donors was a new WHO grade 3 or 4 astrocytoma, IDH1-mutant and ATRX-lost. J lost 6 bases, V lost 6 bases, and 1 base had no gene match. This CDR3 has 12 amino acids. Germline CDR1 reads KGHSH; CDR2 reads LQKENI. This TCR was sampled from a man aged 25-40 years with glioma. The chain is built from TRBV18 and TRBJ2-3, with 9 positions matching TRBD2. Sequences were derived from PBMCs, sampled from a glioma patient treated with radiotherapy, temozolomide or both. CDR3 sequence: CASSAGGDTQYF. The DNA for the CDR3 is TGTGCCAGCTCGGCGGGAGGGGATACGCAGTATTTT.